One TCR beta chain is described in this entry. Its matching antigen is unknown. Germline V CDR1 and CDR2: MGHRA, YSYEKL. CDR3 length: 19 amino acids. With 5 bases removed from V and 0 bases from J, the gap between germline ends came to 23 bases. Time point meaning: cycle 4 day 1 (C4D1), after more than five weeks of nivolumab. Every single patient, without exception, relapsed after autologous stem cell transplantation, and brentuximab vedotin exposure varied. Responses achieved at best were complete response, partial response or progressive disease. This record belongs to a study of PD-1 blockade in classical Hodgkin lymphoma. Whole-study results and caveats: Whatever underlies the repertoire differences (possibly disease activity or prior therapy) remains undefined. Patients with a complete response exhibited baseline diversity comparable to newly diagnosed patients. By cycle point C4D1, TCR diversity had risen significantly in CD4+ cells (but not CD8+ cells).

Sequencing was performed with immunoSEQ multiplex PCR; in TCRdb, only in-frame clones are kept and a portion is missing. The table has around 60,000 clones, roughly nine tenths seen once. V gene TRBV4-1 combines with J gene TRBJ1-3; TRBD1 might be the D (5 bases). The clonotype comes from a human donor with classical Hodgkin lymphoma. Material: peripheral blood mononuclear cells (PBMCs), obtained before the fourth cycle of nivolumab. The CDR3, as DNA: TGCGCCAGCAGCTCAAGCGGGGCCCTAAGCGGGAGCTCTGGAAACACCATATATTTT. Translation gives CASSSSGALSGSSGNTIYF.